A selection of T cell receptor beta chains follows, all from one sample in a study of blood T cells in healthy people across ages. From the 5' RACE reads, TCRdb called clonotypes with MiXCR, one entry per CDR3 protein. Of approximately 490,000 distinct CDR3 sequences in the sample, 24% are singletons; the top ten hold just over 8.5%. The same specimen was also included in a second study, on T cells of mothers and their children.

The sequenced sample was blood. These TCRs come from a boy between 10 and 17 years old in good health. Each CDR3 is given with its conserved first and last residue. A D gene is named only where the DNA matches it firmly. Not all rows give a size; the values are once, few, many and, for expanded clones, a class.

v_call,j_call,clone_size,d_call,cdr3_nt,cdr3_aa
TRBV20-1,TRBJ2-5,NA,NA,TGCAGTGCGCCTTCGGAGACAGATACGCAGTACTTC,CSAPSETDTQYF
TRBV7-9,TRBJ2-3,NA,NA,TGTGCCACATCCTGGGGCCTCGGGGATACGCAGTATTTT,CATSWGLGDTQYF
TRBV6-4,TRBJ1-5,NA,NA,TGTGCCAGCAGTGACTCCCGGGCCGGGATCTTCAACTTGGGCAATCAGCCCCAGCATTTT,CASSDSRAGIFNLGNQPQHF
TRBV2,TRBJ2-3,few,NA,TGTGCCAGTAGGGGGATTACAGATACGCAGTATTTT,CASRGITDTQYF
TRBV29-1,TRBJ2-2,NA,TRBD2,TGCAGCGTTGAAGAGGCGCGGGGGGGCCCCGGGGAGCTGTTTTTT,CSVEEARGGPGELFF
TRBV9,TRBJ2-5,many,TRBD2,TGTGCCAGCAGCGCAGGTAGGACTAGCGGTGAAGAGACCCAGTACTTC,CASSAGRTSGEETQYF
TRBV6-5,TRBJ1-2,NA,NA,TGTGCCAGCAGTTACTCGAAGGAGAACTATGGCTACACCTTC,CASSYSKENYGYTF
TRBV7-2,TRBJ1-4,many,NA,TGTGCCAGCAGCCGACCGGGGACTAATGAAAAACTGTTTTTT,CASSRPGTNEKLFF
TRBV21-1,TRBJ2-3,NA,NA,TGTGCCAGCAGCAGCGGGACATGGGGTCCTTTGTATACGCAGTATTTT,CASSSGTWGPLYTQYF
TRBV28,TRBJ1-2,NA,NA,TGTGCCAGCAGTTTCAATCCGGGACCTAACTATGGCTACACCTTC,CASSFNPGPNYGYTF